This T cell receptor (beta chain) was profiled in a study of T cell responses to AZD1222 COVID-19 vaccine. Measured with immunoSEQ multiplex PCR; TCRdb has only the in-frame clones, and not every one. Of under 90,000 clones in the sample, roughly 88% were seen once. As concerns this clone: Its antigen is unknown.

The germline CDR1 and CDR2 sequences are KGHDR and SFDVKD. The V end was cut by 10 bases, the J end by 0 bases, with 10 bases between. This CDR3 region has 13 residues. Whole-study results and caveats: Mostly white British, mostly female donors; authors suggested clonal diversity may be underestimated.

V usage is TRBV24-1 and J usage is TRBJ2-3, with D perhaps matching TRBD1 (6 bases). The specimen comprised peripheral blood, sampled 28 days after the second AZD1222 dose. The clonotype was recovered from an adult who received the AZD1222 COVID-19 vaccine. CDR3: CATGQPSTDTQYF. For the CDR3, the DNA is TGTGCCACAGGACAGCCAAGCACAGATACGCAGTATTTT.